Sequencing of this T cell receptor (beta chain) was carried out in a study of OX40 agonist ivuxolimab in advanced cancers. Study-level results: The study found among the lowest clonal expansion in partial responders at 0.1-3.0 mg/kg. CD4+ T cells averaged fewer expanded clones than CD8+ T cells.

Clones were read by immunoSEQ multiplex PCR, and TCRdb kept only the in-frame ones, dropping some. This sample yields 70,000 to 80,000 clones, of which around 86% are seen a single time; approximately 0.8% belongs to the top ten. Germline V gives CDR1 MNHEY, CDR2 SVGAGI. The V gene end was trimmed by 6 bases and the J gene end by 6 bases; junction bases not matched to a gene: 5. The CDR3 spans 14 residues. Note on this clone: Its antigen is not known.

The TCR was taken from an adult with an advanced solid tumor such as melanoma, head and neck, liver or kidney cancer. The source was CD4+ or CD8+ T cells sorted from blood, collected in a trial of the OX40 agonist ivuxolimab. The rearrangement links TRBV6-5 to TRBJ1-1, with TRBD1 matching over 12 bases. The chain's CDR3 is CASRTGTGGSEAFF. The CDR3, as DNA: TGTGCCAGCAGGACCGGGACAGGGGGCTCTGAAGCTTTCTTT.